This TCR beta chain derives from a study of T cells in Graves' hyperthyroidism and ophthalmopathy. Study-level findings and limits: Before onset, ophthalmopathy was predicted by the model a median about 6.2 months earlier.

RNA transcripts gave rise to amplified TCR beta CDR3 regions. The primer set for the first-round RT-PCR of the TCR CDR3 was HTBI. TCRdb re-derived calls from the multiplex PCR reads in MiXCR, one entry per CDR3 protein. The sample has 350,000 to 500,000 distinct CDR3 sequences, about 13% seen once. This clonotype has at least ten counts. Antigen specificity is unknown. Reasons for excluding patients were uncontrolled infection, other autoimmune disease, pregnancy or lactation. In making diagnoses, clinical symptoms, serum thyroxine and TRAb, thyroid ultrasound and orbital computed tomography were all used. V shed 5 bases and J 4 bases; nucleotides not matched to a gene: 7. The CDR3 is 14 residues long. Germline CDR1 reads DFQATT; CDR2 reads SNEGSKA (reference sequence).

The TCR sequence derives from a woman between 18 and 29 years old with Graves' hyperthyroidism. The specimen was blood. V usage is TRBV20-1 and J usage is TRBJ2-1; TRBD2 agrees at 8 bases. This CDR3 reads CSALAGLRYNEQFF. CDR3 sequence (DNA): TGCAGTGCTTTAGCGGGACTTAGGTACAATGAGCAGTTCTTC.